These 22 T cell receptor beta chains were sequenced from one sample in a study of CD8 T cells in Susac syndrome. Random hexamers served to reverse transcribe about 0.5 to 1 ug RNA. MiXCR, applied by TCRdb to the immunoSEQ multiplex PCR reads, yields one record per CDR3 protein. This sample yields around 270,000 distinct CDR3 sequences, of which about 91% are seen a single time; 0.18% belongs to the top ten. The sample taken for sequencing was CD8+ T cells from PBMCs. The receptors originated from a human donor with multiple sclerosis.

This chain links TRBV28 with TRBJ2-3; D gene uncertain. The germline V gene has CDR1 MDHEN and CDR2 SYDVKM. The CDR3 length is 14 residues. Trimming shortened V by 5 bases and J by 2 bases, and 11 bases separated the two germline ends. CDR3 nucleotide sequence: TGTGCCAGCAGTAAACTAACGCTCACAGATACGCAGTATTTT. Protein product: CASSKLTLTDTQYF.

This chain connects TRBV2 to TRBJ2-3; D remains unclear. Germline V gene lookup returns CDR1 SNHLY and CDR2 FYNNEI. V lost 4 bases to trimming and J lost 1 base, with 15 bases between them. CDR3 length: 16 amino acids. The CDR3 here is CASSVPGLGGTDTQYF. Written as DNA, the CDR3 is TGTGCCAGCAGTGTCCCAGGCCTCGGTGGCACAGATACGCAGTATTTT.

This chain connects TRBV7-9 to TRBJ2-7; D might be TRBD2 (5 bases). The V end was cut by 5 bases, the J end by 4 bases, with 9 bases between. Germline V gene lookup returns CDR1 SEHNR and CDR2 FQNEAQ (reference sequence). CDR3 length: 12 residues. CDR3 bases: TGTGCCAGCAGCGGCGGGCCATACGAGCAGTACTTC. Translating gives CASSGGPYEQYF.

The chain joins TRBV30 to TRBJ2-3; 11 bases fit TRBD2. The V gene's germline CDR1 is GTSNPN and CDR2 SVGIG (reference sequence). With V trimmed by 0 bases and J by 5 bases, 4 bases remained unmatched. This CDR3 spans 15 amino acids. The CDR3 reads CAWSVDSGGVDTQYF. For the CDR3, the DNA is TGTGCCTGGAGTGTAGATAGCGGGGGGGTAGATACGCAGTATTTT.

The chain joins TRBV4-2 to TRBJ2-1; 7 bases match TRBD1. The CDR3 consists of 20 residues. The J segment lost 4 bases and the V segment lost 3 bases, leaving 21 bases of the junction unmatched. The V gene's germline CDR1 is LGHNA and CDR2 YNFKEQ. CDR3 amino acids: CASSQPPRDRGIIGYNEQFF. The CDR3 region has the DNA TGTGCCAGCAGCCAGCCGCCCCGGGACAGAGGAATAATCGGGTACAATGAGCAGTTCTTC.

The chain uses TRBV5-6 and TRBJ2-1; TRBD2 might be the D (6 bases). The CDR3 contains 12 residues. The germline V gene has CDR1 SGHDT and CDR2 YYEEEE. With 9 bases removed from V and 10 bases from J, the gap between germline ends came to 17 bases. The chain's CDR3 is CATHEGAGEQFF. In DNA, the CDR3 is TGTGCCACCCACGAAGGGGCGGGAGAGCAGTTCTTC.

The gene calls are TRBV27 and TRBJ1-4; 11 bases are a match to TRBD1. V was pared by 4 bases and J by 3 bases, with 4 bases of the junction left unmatched. The length of the CDR3 is 16 residues. Germline V gene sequence: CDR1 MNHEY, CDR2 SMNVEV (reference sequence). The CDR3 nucleotides are TGTGCCAGCAGTTATGGACAGGGGGCATCTAATGAAAAACTGTTTTTT. Its protein is CASSYGQGASNEKLFF.

V gene TRBV20-1 combines with J gene TRBJ2-5; a weak D match, TRBD2 (6 bases). Between the trimmed V and J ends, which lost 1 base and 1 base, there was a span of 10 bases. Germline loops: CDR1 DFQATT, CDR2 SNEGSKA (reference sequence). The CDR3 loop spans 14 amino acids. The CDR3 here is CSARGRGSQETQYF. The CDR3 DNA reads TGCAGTGCTAGAGGTCGGGGGTCCCAAGAGACCCAGTACTTC.

The J gene is TRBJ2-1, the V gene TRBV2, with D unclear. Trimming left V 4 bases short and J 3 bases short, with 7 bases between. The CDR3 totals 13 residues. Germline V CDR1 and CDR2: SNHLY, FYNNEI. The CDR3: CASSGAGYNEQFF. For the CDR3, the DNA is TGTGCCAGCAGTGGCGCAGGCTACAATGAGCAGTTCTTC.

V and J are TRBV7-6 and TRBJ2-3, with 13 bases that match TRBD2. CDR1 SGHVS and CDR2 FNYEAQ come from the germline V gene. The CDR3 extends over 17 amino acids. After removal of 4 bases from V and 2 bases from J, the junction contained 6 bases not matched to a gene. For the CDR3, the DNA is TGTGCCAGCAGCTCCCGGACTAGCGGGAGAGACACAGATACGCAGTATTTT. Translation gives CASSSRTSGRDTDTQYF.

To note about this clonotype: Sequence at one end of the junction differs from germline and may be a read error. V is TRBV6-6 and J is TRBJ2-1; weak D call: TRBD1 (6 bases). The CDR3 has 12 amino acids. CDR1 is MNHNY and CDR2 is SVGAGI in the germline V gene (reference sequence). CDR3 residues: CAGRDNYNEQFF. CDR3 DNA sequence: TGTGCCGGCAGGGACAATTACAATGAGCAGTTCTTC.

The chain is built from TRBV13 and TRBJ2-1; 7 bases map to TRBD1. After removal of 4 bases from V and 5 bases from J, the junction contained 8 bases not matched to a gene. Germline V gene data show CDR1 as PRHDT and CDR2 as FYEKMQ (reference sequence). The CDR3 is 15 amino acids. CDR3 in amino acids: CASSYPNRGHNEQFF. The CDR3 DNA follows: TGTGCCAGCAGCTACCCGAACAGGGGACACAATGAGCAGTTCTTC.

The CDR3 nucleotides read TGTGCCAGCAGCTTATCCCTAGCGGGAGTAGGGGATGAGCAGTTCTTC. The encoded protein is CASSLSLAGVGDEQFF. V usage is TRBV7-9 and J usage is TRBJ2-1, with TRBD2 matching 10 bases. Germline V CDR1 and CDR2: SEHNR, FQNEAQ (reference sequence). This CDR3 region has 16 residues. Unmatched junction bases numbered 9, after V lost 2 bases and J lost 8 bases.

The rearrangement joins TRBV19 to TRBJ2-3; 10 nucleotides match TRBD2. V was pared by 5 bases and J by 3 bases, with 5 bases of the junction left unmatched. There are 15 residues in the CDR3. Germline V lookup: CDR1 LNHDA, CDR2 SQIVND (reference sequence). The CDR3 DNA reads TGTGCCAGTAGTGCGACTAGCGGGCTTACAGATACGCAGTATTTT. Translation: CASSATSGLTDTQYF.

The chain joins TRBV7-6 to TRBJ2-3, with a weak D call TRBD2 (5 bases). V was shortened by 5 bases and J by 8 bases, with 11 bases between the two germline ends. This CDR3 is built from 12 residues. The germline V gene has CDR1 SGHVS and CDR2 FNYEAQ. For the CDR3, the DNA is TGTGCCAGCAGCCCCGGGGAGTCTACGCAGTATTTT. This translates into CASSPGESTQYF.

This sequence joins TRBV6-5 and TRBJ2-1, with D possibly TRBD2 on 6 matching bases. The V and J ends lost 7 bases and 6 bases respectively, with 16 bases between them. The CDR3 runs to 14 residues. The germline V gene has CDR1 MNHEY and CDR2 SVGAGI. This CDR3 is CASNPSSALNEQFF. DNA of the CDR3: TGTGCCAGCAATCCCTCTAGCGCACTCAATGAGCAGTTCTTC.

The chain recombines TRBV18 with TRBJ2-2, with D tentatively TRBD1 or TRBD2 (5 bases each). Trimming left V 2 bases short and J 1 base short, with 11 bases between. CDR1 and CDR2 (germline): KGHSH, LQKENI. The CDR3 is 16 amino acids. CDR3 DNA: TGTGCCAGCTCACCAACTGGGACGGAGAACACCGGGGAGCTGTTTTTT. As protein: CASSPTGTENTGELFF.

The V call is TRBV24-1, the J call TRBJ2-1; D possibly corresponds to TRBD1 (7 bases). Germline lookup yields CDR1 KGHDR and CDR2 SFDVKD. The CDR3 extends over 15 amino acids. V was cut by 4 bases and J by 9 bases, with 18 bases left in between. This chain's CDR3 is CATSDGAGGIGEQFF. The CDR3 DNA follows: TGTGCCACCAGTGACGGGGCAGGGGGGATCGGTGAGCAGTTCTTC.

The chain is built from TRBV21-1 and TRBJ1-2. TRBV21-1 is a pseudogene segment. This CDR3 has 15 amino acids. CDR3 in DNA: TGTGCCAGCAACCCCGGGAGGGGAGTTAACTATGGCTACACCTTC. The encoded protein is CASNPGRGVNYGYTF.

The V call is TRBV29-1, the J call TRBJ1-2, with 8 bases identical to TRBD1. J gave up 6 bases and V 7 bases, and 10 bases lay outside the gene matches. There are 13 residues in the CDR3. CDR1 and CDR2 from the germline V gene are SQVTM and ANQGSEA. CDR3 nucleotides: TGCAGCGCCCTACGACAGGGGAGGGATGGCTACACCTTC. Translated: CSALRQGRDGYTF. The variable domain in full, completed from reference TRBV29-1 and TRBJ1-2, reads SAVISQKPSRDICQRGTSLTIQCQVDSQVTMMFWYRQQPGQSLTLIATANQGSEATYESGFVIDKFPISRPNLTFSTLTVSNMSPEDSSIYLCSALRQGRDGYTFGSGTRLTVV.

The J gene is TRBJ2-6, the V gene TRBV19; no firm D call. Trimming took 6 bases from V and 4 from J, leaving 10 bases between them. Germline CDR1 reads LNHDA; CDR2 reads SQIVND (reference sequence). CDR3 length: 14 amino acids. The CDR3 spells CASSQGSGANVLTF. DNA of the CDR3: TGTGCCAGTAGCCAAGGATCAGGGGCCAACGTCCTGACTTTC.

This chain connects TRBV20-1 to TRBJ2-7; D is perhaps TRBD1 (6 bases). In germline, CDR1 is DFQATT, CDR2 SNEGSKA (reference sequence). V lost 4 bases and J lost 0, with 10 bases in between. This CDR3 contains 13 residues. DNA of the CDR3: TGCAGTGCTATGGGACACAGCTCCTACGAGCAGTACTTC. This codes for CSAMGHSSYEQYF.